A single sample gave rise to the 16 T cell receptor beta chains below, sequenced in a study of T cells in women clearing cervical HPV infection. Sequencing used immunoSEQ multiplex PCR; TCRdb keeps in-frame clones, though not all of them. The repertoire table contains more than 30,000 clones. Sequencing used blood buffy coat. These receptors all come from a woman aged 18-69 years with a cervical HPV16 infection that either progressed to CIN3+ or cleared (not recorded which).

As to this clone: The read terminates 3 residues ahead of where the CDR3 ends, so the germline J gene completes it. The chain has TRBV6-2 or TRBV6-3 and TRBJ1-5; D gene uncertain. This CDR3 has 16 residues. Germline V gives CDR1 MNHEY, CDR2 SVGEGT. Trimming took off 0 bases at V and 0 bases at J, with 9 bases between the two ends. CDR3 amino acids: CASSYSESGSNQPQHF. The part of the CDR3 DNA that was read is TGTGCCAGCAGTTACTCGGAGTCAGGTAGCAATCAGCCC.

Remarks on this clone: The CDR3 end is not reached by the read, which stops 3 residues before it; the germline J gene fills it in. V gene TRBV20-1 combines with J gene TRBJ2-5; no firm D call. CDR1 is DFQATT, CDR2 SNEGSKA, per germline (reference sequence). The CDR3 sequence is 11 residues long. V was cut by 3 bases and J by 2 bases, with 4 bases left in between. The CDR3 region is CSASSQETQYF. The sequenced part of the CDR3 DNA is TGCAGTGCTAGTTCGCAAGAGACC.

Partial CDR3 DNA: TGCGCCAGCAGCCAGACAGGGGGACTGAGCGGC. Translation gives CASSQTGGLSG. The whole CDR3 reads CASSQTGGLSGYTF. The chain carries TRBV5-1 and TRBJ1-2; 9 bases agree with TRBD1. Sequencing ends 3 residues short of the CDR3 end; the germline J gene provides the rest. The CDR3 length is 14 residues. Germline V gene lookup returns CDR1 SGHRS and CDR2 YFSETQ.

About this clone: Read data end 3 residues before the CDR3 end; the end is taken from the germline J gene. The rearrangement uses TRBV5-1 and TRBJ1-5; possibly TRBD1 for D (6 bases). Germline values: CDR1 SGHRS, CDR2 YFSETQ. The CDR3 runs to 15 residues. Trimming pared 2 bases from V and 3 bases from J, leaving 12 bases between. The DNA read from the CDR3 is TGCGCCAGCAGCTTTGGGGGCACCCCCAATCAGCCC. Translation: CASSFGGTPNQP. The entire CDR3 protein is CASSFGGTPNQPQHF.

On this clone itself: The sequenced fragment ends 3 residues before the CDR3 boundary, so the rest is inferred from the germline J gene. The J gene is TRBJ2-4, the V gene TRBV2, with D possibly being TRBD2 (5 bases). The CDR3 loop spans 19 amino acids. Germline CDR1 SNHLY, CDR2 FYNNEI. Trimming took off 6 bases at V and 7 bases at J, with 31 bases between the two ends. CDR3 DNA (partial): TGTGCCAGCAGGGGTATCCAGTCTGGACTTAGCGCTTCTTCCAACATT. This codes for CASRGIQSGLSASSNI. The whole CDR3 sequence reads CASRGIQSGLSASSNIQYF.

As concerns this clone: The read ends 3 residues before the CDR3 terminus; that terminus is restored from the germline J gene. The V gene is TRBV20-1, the J gene TRBJ2-7; TRBD2 matches at 8 bases. V shed 6 bases, J shed 0 bases, and the junction held 7 bases outside the gene matches. The CDR3 loop spans 14 amino acids. Germline V CDR1 and CDR2: DFQATT, SNEGSKA (reference sequence). The CDR3 loop reads CSASIAGSSYEQYF. The CDR3 bases that were read are TGCAGTGCAAGTATAGCGGGATCCTCCTACGAG.

As for this clone: Read data end 3 residues before the CDR3 end; the end is taken from the germline J gene. The chain uses TRBV18 and TRBJ1-2, with 8 bases identical to TRBD1. Germline lookup yields CDR1 KGHSH and CDR2 LQKENI. The CDR3 has 16 amino acids. Trimming at V came to 2 bases and at J to 6 bases, leaving 11 bases not matched to a gene. CDR3 bases read: TGTGCCAGCTCACCAATCGGACAGGGAAAGGGCGATGGC. Translating it yields CASSPIGQGKGDG. The entire CDR3 protein is CASSPIGQGKGDGYTF.

The sequenced CDR3 bases are TGTGCCAGCAGCCGAGCCACCGGGGAG. Its protein product is CASSRATGE. The CDR3 as a whole reads CASSRATGELFF. The chain is built from TRBV11-3 and TRBJ2-2; no clear D gene. The CDR3 end is not reached by the read, which stops 3 residues before it; the germline J gene fills it in. Trimming removed 5 bases from V and 4 bases from J, with 5 bases in between. Germline V gene sequence: CDR1 SGHNT, CDR2 YENEEA. This CDR3 has 12 residues.

With regard to this clone: The read terminates 3 residues ahead of where the CDR3 ends, so the germline J gene completes it. The chain recombines TRBV18 with TRBJ1-2; 7 positions match TRBD1. There are 15 residues in the CDR3. The germline CDR1 and CDR2 sequences are KGHSH and LQKENI. Here the CDR3 reads CASSLGTDLYNDYTF. The part of the CDR3 DNA that was read is TGTGCCAGCTCACTAGGGACAGACCTCTACAATGAC.

To note about this clone: The CDR3 is cut off 3 residues early in the read; its end comes from the germline J gene. The J gene is TRBJ1-4, the V gene TRBV12-3 or TRBV12-4, with D tentatively TRBD1 (6 bases). The CDR3 loop spans 15 amino acids. The V gene lost 6 bases and the J gene lost 6 bases, with 17 bases spanning the gap. Here the CDR3 reads CASSPLQGGDEKLFF. The part of the CDR3 DNA that was read is TGTGCCAGCAGCCCACTACAGGGAGGGGATGAAAAA.

With regard to this clone: The sequenced fragment ends 3 residues before the CDR3 boundary, so the rest is inferred from the germline J gene. The chain links TRBV20-1 to TRBJ2-7, with TRBD2 identical over 8 bases. Per the germline V gene, CDR1 is DFQATT and CDR2 is SNEGSKA (reference sequence). V was pared by 6 bases and J by 4 bases, with 11 bases of the junction left unmatched. The CDR3 covers 14 residues. The sequenced CDR3 bases are TGCAGTGCCAGGACTAGCCTATTACCATACGAG. As protein: CSARTSLLPYE. The full CDR3 is CSARTSLLPYEQYF.

As regards this clone: The read terminates 3 residues before the CDR3 end, so the remaining end is supplied by the germline J gene. This chain links TRBV19 with TRBJ1-4; D may be TRBD1 (5 bases). With 4 bases removed from V and 10 bases from J, the gap between germline ends came to 7 bases. This CDR3 is built from 11 residues. CDR1 and CDR2 (germline): LNHDA, SQIVND (reference sequence). The sequenced part of the CDR3 DNA is TGTGCCAGTAGTACCGACAGAAAA. Residues: CASSTDRK. The whole CDR3 reads CASSTDRKLFF.

Worth noting for this clone: Coverage ceases 3 residues before the CDR3 finishes, and the germline J gene fills in the end. V gene TRBV20-1 combines with J gene TRBJ2-7; D is unresolved. V was trimmed by 6 bases and J by 5 bases, leaving 11 bases between them. The CDR3 consists of 11 residues. Germline values: CDR1 DFQATT, CDR2 SNEGSKA (reference sequence). The DNA read from the CDR3 is TGCAGTGCCTCCCCACTACACGAG. Its translation: CSASPLHE. The whole CDR3 is CSASPLHEQYF.

About this clone itself: From the germline J gene comes the end of the CDR3, since the read stops 3 residues before it. The rearrangement joins TRBV5-4 to TRBJ2-2; D is unresolved. CDR1 is SGHNT, CDR2 YYREEE, per germline (reference sequence). Trimming took off 5 bases at V and 4 bases at J, with 9 bases between the two ends. The CDR3 covers 13 residues. Here the CDR3 reads CASRSGSTGELFF. Partial CDR3 DNA: TGTGCCAGCAGGTCGGGTAGCACCGGGGAG.

The DNA read from the CDR3 is TGTGCCAGCAGTTCATCCTCAGTGAGCTCCTATAATTCACCC. Translated, it gives CASSSSSVSSYNSP. The full CDR3 protein is CASSSSSVSSYNSPLHF. The rearrangement links TRBV6-2 or TRBV6-3 to TRBJ1-6; D unresolved. The read stops 3 residues short of the end of the CDR3; the missing end is completed from the germline J gene. Germline V CDR1 and CDR2: MNHEY, SVGEGT. This CDR3 region has 17 residues. Trimming stripped 4 bases from V and 0 bases from J, with 13 bases between.

In regard to this clone: The read ends 3 residues early relative to the CDR3; the germline J gene fills the gap. The V gene is TRBV6-2 or TRBV6-3, the J gene TRBJ2-1; 7 nucleotides align to TRBD2. CDR3 length equals 15 residues. The junction had 9 bases not matched to a gene; V was cut back by 6 bases and J by 4 bases. Germline CDR1 and CDR2: MNHEY and SVGEGT. The CDR3 loop reads CASSNLAELYNEQFF. CDR3 DNA, as far as it was read: TGTGCCAGCAGCAATCTAGCGGAGCTGTACAATGAG.